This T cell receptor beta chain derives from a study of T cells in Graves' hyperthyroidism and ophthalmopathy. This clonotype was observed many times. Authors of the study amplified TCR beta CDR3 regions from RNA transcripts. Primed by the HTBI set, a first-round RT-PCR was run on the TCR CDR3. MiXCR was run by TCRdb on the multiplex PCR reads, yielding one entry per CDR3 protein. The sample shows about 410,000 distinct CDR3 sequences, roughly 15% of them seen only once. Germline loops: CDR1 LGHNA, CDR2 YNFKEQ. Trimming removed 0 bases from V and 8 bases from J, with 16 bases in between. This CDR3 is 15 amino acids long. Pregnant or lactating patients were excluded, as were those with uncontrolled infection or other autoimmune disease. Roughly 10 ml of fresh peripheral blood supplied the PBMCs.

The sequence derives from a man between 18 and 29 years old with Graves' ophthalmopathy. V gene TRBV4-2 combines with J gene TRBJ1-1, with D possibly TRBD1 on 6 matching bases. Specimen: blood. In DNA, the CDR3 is TGTGCCAGCAGCCAAGATGCGGGGCAGGGGAGGGAAGCTTTCTTT. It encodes CASSQDAGQGREAFF.